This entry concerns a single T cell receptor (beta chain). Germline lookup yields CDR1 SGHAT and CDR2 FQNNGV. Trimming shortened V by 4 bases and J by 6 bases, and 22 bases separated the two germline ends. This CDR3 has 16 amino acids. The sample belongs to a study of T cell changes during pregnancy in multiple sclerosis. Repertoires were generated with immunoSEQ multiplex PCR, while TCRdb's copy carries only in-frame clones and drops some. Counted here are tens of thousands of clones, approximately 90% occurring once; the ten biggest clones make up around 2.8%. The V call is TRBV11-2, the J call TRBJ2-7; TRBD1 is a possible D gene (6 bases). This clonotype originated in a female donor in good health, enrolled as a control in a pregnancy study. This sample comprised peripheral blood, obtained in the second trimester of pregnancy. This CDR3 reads CASSSRDTYGPREQYF. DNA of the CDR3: TGTGCCAGCAGCTCCCGGGACACGTACGGGCCTCGCGAGCAGTACTTC.